The 10 T cell receptor beta chains below come from one sample, sequenced in a study of blood T cell repertoires in COVID-19 (dated by TCRdb to about 2020). The library was built by means of the immunoSEQ multiplex PCR assay. Imported from immuneACCESS, the table was reduced by TCRdb to in-frame sequences with V and J called. These copies leave out some clones; in studies compared against another copy, an unresolved V gene accounts for under half, and the cause of the remainder is not known. In all, the sample holds around 180,000 clones, and 86% of those were seen once. Jointly, the top ten make up around 8.6% of the sample. Sequencing input: PBMCs or T cells enriched from blood (not recorded which). Receptors originate from a woman in her twenties or thirties who had recovered from COVID-19.

The V and J genes are TRBV19 and TRBJ1-1; no firm D call. Germline V lookup: CDR1 LNHDA, CDR2 SQIVND (reference sequence). The CDR3 has 14 amino acids. Trimming stripped 3 bases from V and 1 base from J, with 9 bases between. DNA for the CDR3: TGTGCCAGTAGTATTGGCTTCAAGAACACTGAAGCTTTCTTT. Protein: CASSIGFKNTEAFF.

This clone was detected only a few times. The CDR3 DNA sequence: TGTGCCAGTAGTATGTTGCTAGCGGGGAGCTCTGGGGCCAACGTCCTGACTTTC. It is translated as CASSMLLAGSSGANVLTF. This rearrangement joins TRBV19 to TRBJ2-6; 9 bases are shared with TRBD2. CDR3 size: 18 residues. V dropped 3 bases and J dropped 0; count of bases not matched to a gene: 6. From germline, CDR1 is LNHDA and CDR2 SQIVND (reference sequence).

This rearrangement joins TRBV5-1 to TRBJ2-3; 8 bases fit TRBD1. The CDR3 is 15 amino acids. V dropped 4 bases and J dropped 5; count of bases not matched to a gene: 9. The V gene's germline CDR1 is SGHRS and CDR2 YFSETQ. The CDR3 nucleotides read TGCGCCAGCAGCCAGGGGGCTTCAGGGATAGATACGCAGTATTTT. This sequence encodes CASSQGASGIDTQYF. The variable domain in full, completed from reference TRBV5-1 and TRBJ2-3, reads KAGVTQTPRYLIKTRGQQVTLSCSPISGHRSVSWYQQTPGQGLQFLFEYFSETQRNKGNFPGRFSGRQFSNSRSEMNVSTLELGDSALYLCASSQGASGIDTQYFGPGTRLTVL.

The V and J genes are TRBV15 and TRBJ2-4, with D perhaps matching TRBD2 (5 bases). Trimming removed 0 bases from V and 3 bases from J, with 12 bases in between. Looked up from germline, CDR1 is LNHNV and CDR2 is YYDKDF (reference sequence). The CDR3 runs 16 residues. Here the CDR3 DNA reads TGTGCCACCAGCAGAGATTCTAGCTATTACAAAAACATTCAGTACTTC. It translates to CATSRDSSYYKNIQYF.

The chain uses TRBV11-2 and TRBJ2-7, with 15 bases matching TRBD2. This CDR3 is 19 amino acids long. V lost 4 bases, J lost 3 bases, and 13 bases stayed unmatched. Germline CDR1 SGHAT, CDR2 FQNNGV. The CDR3 bases are TGTGCCAGCAGCTCAAAACTCGGACTAGCGGGAGGGCCTTACTACGAGCAGTACTTC. This translates into CASSSKLGLAGGPYYEQYF.

The chain couples TRBV2 to TRBJ2-2, with 8 bases that match TRBD2. V dropped 5 bases and J dropped 2; count of bases not matched to a gene: 7. Germline loops: CDR1 SNHLY, CDR2 FYNNEI. CDR3 length: 16 amino acids. CDR3 sequence (DNA): TGTGCCAGCAGTAGAGCGGCGGGAGGTAACACCGGGGAGCTGTTTTTT. This sequence encodes CASSRAAGGNTGELFF. Complete variable domain (other parts from reference TRBV2 and TRBJ2-2): EPEVTQTPSHQVTQMGQEVILRCVPISNHLYFYWYRQILGQKVEFLVSFYNNEISEKSEIFDDQFSVERPDGSNFTLKIRSTKLEDSAMYFCASSRAAGGNTGELFFGEGSRLTVL.

The J gene is TRBJ1-6, the V gene TRBV9, with D perhaps TRBD1 (5 bases). The CDR3 loop spans 13 amino acids. The ends were cut back, 0 bases at V and 10 bases at J, with 8 bases in the middle. From germline, CDR1 is SGDLS and CDR2 YYNGEE. The CDR3 sequence: CASSVGTSSPLHF. The CDR3 coding sequence is TGTGCCAGCAGCGTAGGGACATCCTCACCCCTCCACTTT.

The chain links TRBV5-1 to TRBJ2-3, with D maybe TRBD2 (5 bases). The CDR3 sequence is 18 residues long. Germline values: CDR1 SGHRS, CDR2 YFSETQ. V was shortened by 4 bases and J by 0 bases, with 21 bases between the two germline ends. The DNA of the CDR3 is TGCGCCAGCAGCCCAGGAGGCGGTGGGCGCGGGAGCACAGATACGCAGTATTTT. Amino acid sequence: CASSPGGGGRGSTDTQYF.

J is TRBJ2-7 and V is TRBV7-9; 9 bases agree with TRBD2. The V gene's germline CDR1 is SEHNR and CDR2 FQNEAQ (reference sequence). The CDR3 consists of 18 residues. The junction had 12 bases not matched to a gene; V was cut back by 1 base and J by 2 bases. The CDR3 region is CASSLGLVGTSNPYEQYF. Written as DNA, the CDR3 is TGTGCCAGCAGCTTAGGTCTGGTCGGGACTAGCAACCCCTACGAGCAGTACTTC.

V usage is TRBV3-1 (or the pseudogene TRBV3-2) and J usage is TRBJ2-7; maybe TRBD2 (5 bases). The CDR3 loop spans 18 amino acids. Germline V lookup: CDR1 LGHDT, CDR2 YNNKEL (reference sequence). V was shortened by 4 bases and J by 0 bases, with 22 bases between the two germline ends. CDR3 sequence (DNA): TGTGCCAGCAGCCGAACACCCGTGGGCGCGGGTCTCTCCTACGAGCAGTACTTC. Translated, it gives CASSRTPVGAGLSYEQYF.